Below are 4 T cell receptor beta chains sequenced from a single sample in a study of OX40 agonist ivuxolimab in advanced cancers. Here immunoSEQ multiplex PCR was the method, and the copy in TCRdb shows in-frame clones only, minus some. The sample holds roughly 65,000 clones, roughly 90% seen once. Source: CD4+ or CD8+ T cells sorted from blood, taken in a trial of the OX40 agonist ivuxolimab. These receptors were obtained from an adult with an advanced solid tumor such as melanoma, head and neck, liver or kidney cancer.

The chain uses TRBV15 and TRBJ2-5; tentative D call: TRBD1 (6 bases). V was pared by 4 bases and J by 1 base, with 10 bases between. Per germline, CDR1 LNHNV and CDR2 YYDKDF (reference sequence). This CDR3 region has 14 residues. The CDR3, as DNA: TGTGCCACCAGCAACGGACAGATCCAAGAGACCCAGTACTTC. Protein: CATSNGQIQETQYF. The whole variable domain, remainder taken from reference TRBV15 and TRBJ2-5, is DAMVIQNPRYQVTQFGKPVTLSCSQTLNHNVMYWYQQKSSQAPKLLFHYYDKDFNNEADTPDNFQSRRPNTSFCFLDIRSPGLGDTAMYLCATSNGQIQETQYFGPGTRLLVL.

The chain is built from TRBV6-1 and TRBJ2-1; a possible D gene is TRBD1 (5 bases). Germline lookup yields CDR1 MNHNS and CDR2 SASEGT. The CDR3 contains 13 residues. V lost 3 bases, J lost 9 bases, and 12 bases lay in between. The CDR3 DNA is TGTGCCAGCAGTGATCAGGGTACCGGTGAGCAGTTCTTC. Residues: CASSDQGTGEQFF.

Remarks on this clone: Other DNA sequences from this sample encode an identical CDR3 as well. V usage is TRBV5-1 and J usage is TRBJ1-1; D is undetermined. The CDR3 loop spans 15 amino acids. Germline V lookup: CDR1 SGHRS, CDR2 YFSETQ. The V end lost 0 bases, the J end lost 2 bases, and 11 bases lay between the germline ends. The CDR3 region has the DNA TGCGCCAGCAGCTTGGATGTAGTACCTAACACTGAAGCTTTCTTT. Translated, it gives CASSLDVVPNTEAFF.

The chain recombines TRBV5-1 with TRBJ2-2, with D possibly TRBD2 on 5 matching bases. This CDR3 spans 15 amino acids. V was trimmed by 0 bases and J by 0 bases, leaving 6 bases between them. Germline V CDR1 and CDR2: SGHRS, YFSETQ. The CDR3 protein is CASSLDGANTGELFF. CDR3 DNA: TGCGCCAGCAGCTTGGACGGGGCGAACACCGGGGAGCTGTTTTTT. The variable domain in full, with the rest retrieved from reference TRBV5-1 and TRBJ2-2, is KAGVTQTPRYLIKTRGQQVTLSCSPISGHRSVSWYQQTPGQGLQFLFEYFSETQRNKGNFPGRFSGRQFSNSRSEMNVSTLELGDSALYLCASSLDGANTGELFFGEGSRLTVL.